These 32 T cell receptor beta chains were sequenced from one sample in a study of blood T cell repertoires in COVID-19 (dated by TCRdb to the early 2020s). Library preparation employed the immunoSEQ multiplex PCR assay. Not all clones reach the TCRdb copy of this immuneACCESS table, which keeps in-frame sequences only. Checked studies attribute under half of the gap to unresolved V genes and leave the rest unexplained. This sample has about 190,000 clones in its table, and approximately 91% of those were observed once. The ten largest account for approximately 6.7% of the sample. Specimen: peripheral blood. These receptors all stem from a man aged 35 to 55 with acute or convalescent COVID-19.

Points on this clone: This sample also contains other DNA sequences that code for the same CDR3. V gene TRBV19 combines with J gene TRBJ2-5; D is perhaps TRBD2 (5 bases). The CDR3 has 12 amino acids. V was shortened by 1 base and J by 5 bases, with 5 bases between the two germline ends. CDR1 and CDR2 from the germline V gene are LNHDA and SQIVND (reference sequence). The CDR3 here is CASSIGGETQYF. CDR3 DNA sequence: TGTGCCAGTAGTATAGGAGGGGAGACCCAGTACTTC. Using reference TRBV19 and TRBJ2-5 for the parts outside the CDR3, the full variable domain is DGGITQSPKYLFRKEGQNVTLSCEQNLNHDAMYWYRQDPGQGLRLIYYSQIVNDFQKGDIAEGYSVSREKKESFPLTVTSAQKNPTAFYLCASSIGGETQYFGPGTRLLVL.

The chain has TRBV29-1 and TRBJ2-5, with TRBD1 matching over 7 bases. Germline V gene lookup returns CDR1 SQVTM and CDR2 ANQGSEA. The length of the CDR3 is 14 residues. After removal of 6 bases from V and 5 bases from J, the junction contained 12 bases not matched to a gene. The CDR3 DNA sequence: TGCAGCGTCCCCCAGAAAGGGGGCACCGAGACCCAGTACTTC. Translated, it gives CSVPQKGGTETQYF.

This chain joins TRBV19 and TRBJ2-1; 11 bases match TRBD2. Germline CDR1 reads LNHDA; CDR2 reads SQIVND (reference sequence). After removal of 5 bases from V and 8 bases from J, the junction contained 5 bases not matched to a gene. The CDR3 runs to 14 residues. The DNA of the CDR3 is TGTGCCAGTAGTGTAGCGGGGGGGCCCCATGAGCAGTTCTTC. Its protein product is CASSVAGGPHEQFF.

As DNA, the CDR3 is TGTGCCAGCAGCTTCAGACAGGATCGGAATGAAGCTTTCTTT. Its protein is CASSFRQDRNEAFF. V usage is TRBV9 and J usage is TRBJ1-1, with D perhaps TRBD1 (6 bases). Trimming removed 4 bases from V and 7 bases from J, with 17 bases in between. The germline gives CDR1 SGDLS, CDR2 YYNGEE. The CDR3 extends over 14 amino acids.

The rearrangement uses TRBV5-1 and TRBJ2-1; 11 nucleotides line up with TRBD2. The germline gives CDR1 SGHRS, CDR2 YFSETQ. This CDR3 has 20 residues. Germline trimming cut 4 bases from V and 4 bases from J; bases unmatched to any gene: 19. The chain's CDR3 is CASSASDRAVLAGGYNEQFF. CDR3 nucleotide sequence: TGCGCCAGCAGCGCCTCGGACAGGGCCGTCCTAGCGGGGGGTTACAATGAGCAGTTCTTC.

This clone was observed once. The CDR3 loop reads CASSLTRDSNTEAFF. The CDR3 nucleotides are TGTGCCAGCAGCTTAACCCGGGACAGTAACACTGAAGCTTTCTTT. This chain links TRBV7-2 with TRBJ1-1, with TRBD1 matching over 7 bases. The CDR3 extends over 15 amino acids. V was clipped by 2 bases and J by 2 bases; unmatched bases: 5. The V gene's germline CDR1 is SGHTA and CDR2 FQGNSA.

J is TRBJ2-5 and V is TRBV28, with D perhaps matching TRBD2 (6 bases). V was cut by 5 bases and J by 4 bases, with 17 bases left in between. This CDR3 is 15 amino acids long. Germline lookup yields CDR1 MDHEN and CDR2 SYDVKM. CDR3 sequence reads: CASSTSGRRGETQYF. The DNA of the CDR3 is TGTGCCAGCAGTACCAGCGGACGGAGGGGAGAGACCCAGTACTTC.

Worth noting for this clone: This sample also contains other DNA sequences that code for the same CDR3. CDR3 nucleotide sequence: TGTGCCAGCAGCCCTACGGGTTTACAAGAGACCCAGTACTTC. It specifies CASSPTGLQETQYF. V and J are TRBV7-3 and TRBJ2-5; no clear D gene. Germline V gene lookup returns CDR1 SGHTA and CDR2 FQGTGA. Trimming cost V 5 bases and J 2 bases, with 12 bases left between them. The CDR3 spans 14 residues.

As for this clone: Other DNA sequences in the same sample also yield this CDR3. The rearrangement uses TRBV6-5 and TRBJ1-2; 9 bases match TRBD1. The V gene end was trimmed by 0 bases and the J gene end by 8 bases; junction bases not matched to a gene: 4. Germline-derived CDR1 and CDR2 are MNHEY and SVGAGI. The CDR3 runs to 14 residues. CDR3 amino acids: CASSYSTGGLGYTF. The DNA for the CDR3 is TGTGCCAGCAGTTACTCCACAGGGGGCTTGGGCTACACCTTC.

V usage is TRBV25-1 and J usage is TRBJ1-2; the match to TRBD1 covers 8 bases. V was pared by 6 bases and J by 8 bases, with 5 bases of the junction left unmatched. Germline-derived CDR1 and CDR2 are MGHDK and SYGVNS. The CDR3 is made up of 12 amino acids. The CDR3 DNA is TGTGCCAGCAGCAGGGGGCAAGAGGGCTACACCTTC. Amino acid sequence: CASSRGQEGYTF.

The chain links TRBV28 to TRBJ1-1, with D hard to call. The ends were cut back, 7 bases at V and 4 bases at J, with 13 bases in the middle. The CDR3 has 13 amino acids. Germline CDR1 and CDR2: MDHEN and SYDVKM. The chain's CDR3 is CASTFLGGTEAFF. Here the CDR3 DNA reads TGTGCCAGCACCTTCTTGGGAGGCACTGAAGCTTTCTTT.

This chain joins TRBV20-1 and TRBJ2-7, with D possibly matching TRBD2 (6 bases). CDR3 length: 15 residues. Germline V gene lookup returns CDR1 DFQATT and CDR2 SNEGSKA (reference sequence). Trimming shortened V by 3 bases and J by 5 bases, and 20 bases separated the two germline ends. The CDR3 is CSASGVARRGDEQYF. The CDR3, as DNA: TGCAGTGCTAGTGGAGTCGCGCGGAGGGGAGACGAGCAGTACTTC.

In its sample, this clone was seen once. The rearrangement joins TRBV29-1 to TRBJ2-7; D is possibly TRBD2 (6 bases). Germline values: CDR1 SQVTM, CDR2 ANQGSEA. This CDR3 is 13 amino acids long. Trimming took 0 bases from V and 9 from J, leaving 15 bases between them. The CDR3 DNA reads TGCAGCGTTGAAGATGGGGCTTTGGGGGGGCAGTACTTC. Protein: CSVEDGALGGQYF.

This chain links TRBV29-1 with TRBJ2-3; no reliable D call. The germline gives CDR1 SQVTM, CDR2 ANQGSEA. This CDR3 has 14 residues. With 1 base removed from V and 2 bases from J, the gap between germline ends came to 10 bases. The CDR3 region has the DNA TGCAGCGTTGAAGTGGGCAGTCACACAGATACGCAGTATTTT. As protein: CSVEVGSHTDTQYF.

V gene TRBV19 combines with J gene TRBJ1-1, with D perhaps TRBD1 (6 bases). V was cut by 6 bases and J by 1 base, with 15 bases left in between. The CDR3 has 15 amino acids. Germline V gene data show CDR1 as LNHDA and CDR2 as SQIVND (reference sequence). The CDR3 spells CASRKTTGPNTEAFF. CDR3 nucleotide sequence: TGTGCCAGTAGAAAGACTACAGGGCCGAACACTGAAGCTTTCTTT.

The CDR3 DNA reads TGCAGTGCTAGTGACTCCCAGCGGGGCTTAAGCTCCTACGAGCAGTACTTC. Protein sequence: CSASDSQRGLSSYEQYF. J is TRBJ2-7 and V is TRBV20-1; TRBD2 aligns across 7 bases. The CDR3 runs to 17 residues. Per germline, CDR1 DFQATT and CDR2 SNEGSKA (reference sequence). With 3 bases clipped from V and 0 bases from J, the junction kept 14 bases outside the gene matches.

The V gene is TRBV14, the J gene TRBJ1-2, with D possibly matching TRBD1 (5 bases). The germline gives CDR1 SGHDN, CDR2 FVKESK. Trimming removed 2 bases at V and 1 base at J, with 11 bases between. This CDR3 has 15 residues. Here the CDR3 DNA reads TGTGCCAGCAGCCAACACTTGACAGATAACTATGGCTACACCTTC. Protein: CASSQHLTDNYGYTF.

The rearrangement uses TRBV19 and TRBJ2-7, with a possible D match to TRBD2 (6 bases). V was clipped by 3 bases and J by 3 bases, with 18 bases between them. The CDR3 totals 16 residues. CDR1 is LNHDA, CDR2 SQIVND, per germline (reference sequence). CDR3: CASSIGTGTGDYEQYF. CDR3 DNA sequence: TGTGCCAGTAGTATCGGAACCGGGACTGGAGACTACGAGCAGTACTTC.

The J gene is TRBJ1-4, the V gene TRBV3-1 (or the pseudogene TRBV3-2); 11 bases fit TRBD1. Germline V gene data show CDR1 as LGHDT and CDR2 as YNNKEL (reference sequence). The CDR3 consists of 16 residues. With V trimmed by 4 bases and J by 8 bases, 9 bases remained unmatched. CDR3 coding DNA: TGTGCCAGCAGCCCCGGGACAGGGGGTCTGAACGAAAAACTGTTTTTT. Residues: CASSPGTGGLNEKLFF.

CDR3 bases: TGTGCCAGCAGTCCGGGACAGGGCTACATTCAGTACTTC. Translated: CASSPGQGYIQYF. The genes are TRBV12-3 or TRBV12-4 and TRBJ2-4; 9 positions agree with TRBD1. Germline trimming cut 5 bases from V and 8 bases from J; bases unmatched to any gene: 4. CDR3 length: 13 amino acids.

The DNA of the CDR3 is TGTGCCAGTAGTATACTGGCGGGGGGCACAGATACGCAGTATTTT. The encoded protein is CASSILAGGTDTQYF. This rearrangement joins TRBV19 to TRBJ2-3, with 7 bases identical to TRBD2. This CDR3 spans 15 amino acids. Trimming took 2 bases from V and 1 from J; bases not matched to a gene: 3. CDR1 and CDR2 (germline): LNHDA, SQIVND (reference sequence).

The chain employs TRBV6-1 and TRBJ2-7; TRBD1 matches 9 bases. V lost 1 base, J lost 0 bases, and 4 bases stayed unmatched. Germline V gene lookup returns CDR1 MNHNS and CDR2 SASEGT. CDR3 length equals 16 residues. CDR3 sequence: CASSEVGTGSSYEQYF. The DNA of the CDR3 is TGTGCCAGCAGTGAAGTAGGGACAGGGAGCTCCTACGAGCAGTACTTC.

This sequence joins TRBV18 and TRBJ2-6; a weak D match, TRBD2 (5 bases). Trimming stripped 6 bases from V and 2 bases from J, with 8 bases between. CDR1 and CDR2 (germline): KGHSH, LQKENI. This CDR3 comprises 14 residues. The CDR3 coding sequence is TGTGCCAGCTCCGGGGATACTGGGGCCAACGTCCTGACTTTC. It yields the protein CASSGDTGANVLTF. The full variable domain, its missing parts supplied by reference TRBV18 and TRBJ2-6, is NAGVMQNPRHLVRRRGQEARLRCSPMKGHSHVYWYRQLPEEGLKFMVYLQKENIIDESGMPKERFSAEFPKEGPSILRIQQVVRGDSAAYFCASSGDTGANVLTFGAGSRLTVL.

This chain links TRBV5-1 with TRBJ1-2; TRBD1 matches at 9 bases. V gave up 2 bases and J gave up 5 bases; unmatched junction bases: 4. The germline gives CDR1 SGHRS, CDR2 YFSETQ. The CDR3 contains 14 residues. DNA for the CDR3: TGCGCCAGCAGCTTCCCGGACAGGGGATATGGCTACACCTTC. It codes for CASSFPDRGYGYTF.

The chain couples TRBV5-5 to TRBJ2-3; 11 nucleotides align to TRBD2. J gave up 0 bases and V 3 bases, and 3 bases lay outside the gene matches. CDR3 length: 16 amino acids. Per germline, CDR1 SGHKS and CDR2 YYEKEE (reference sequence). CDR3 in DNA: TGTGCCAGCAGCTGGCTAGCGGGGGGCAGCACAGATACGCAGTATTTT. Its translation: CASSWLAGGSTDTQYF.

The chain combines TRBV6-5 with TRBJ2-7; TRBD2 aligns across 9 bases. The CDR3 contains 14 residues. Germline assignment: CDR1 MNHEY and CDR2 SVGAGI. Losses at the gene ends were 5 bases for V and 6 bases for J; bases not matched to a gene: 8. The CDR3 DNA follows: TGTGCCAGCAGTCCCGTCGGCGGGAGGGGCGAGCAGTACTTC. Protein sequence: CASSPVGGRGEQYF.

V is TRBV2 and J is TRBJ1-4; D ambiguous. The CDR3 totals 15 residues. Looked up from germline, CDR1 is SNHLY and CDR2 is FYNNEI. With 6 bases removed from V and 2 bases from J, the gap between germline ends came to 13 bases. The CDR3 reads CASRAGPGTNEKLFF. In DNA, the CDR3 is TGTGCCAGCAGGGCAGGTCCGGGGACTAATGAAAAACTGTTTTTT.

The V gene is TRBV7-9, the J gene TRBJ2-6, with TRBD1 identical over 11 bases. Trimming took 4 bases from V and 3 from J; bases not matched to a gene: 8. Germline V gives CDR1 SEHNR, CDR2 FQNEAQ (reference sequence). The CDR3 extends over 18 amino acids. In DNA, the CDR3 is TGTGCCAGCAGCTCGTCCCTGGACAGGGGGCTTGGGGCCAACGTCCTGACTTTC. This encodes CASSSSLDRGLGANVLTF.

The chain combines TRBV10-2 with TRBJ1-6; 7 nucleotides agree with TRBD1. V lost 6 bases and J lost 7; bases outside the gene matches: 6. Germline V gene data show CDR1 as WSHSY and CDR2 as SAAADI. CDR3 length: 14 amino acids. CDR3 loop: CASRDWDRNSPLHF. The CDR3 nucleotides read TGCGCCAGCAGAGATTGGGACAGAAATTCACCCCTCCACTTT.

For the CDR3, the DNA is TGTGCCAGCAGCCCAGCGACAGGGGGAGCTAATTCACCCCTCCACTTT. This encodes CASSPATGGANSPLHF. The V call is TRBV7-2, the J call TRBJ1-6; TRBD1 aligns across 9 bases. This CDR3 region has 16 residues. J lost 6 bases, V lost 5 bases, and 8 bases had no gene match. Looked up from germline, CDR1 is SGHTA and CDR2 is FQGNSA.

In its sample, this clone was seen once. V usage is TRBV9 and J usage is TRBJ1-2; D not certain. Germline assignment: CDR1 SGDLS and CDR2 YYNGEE. The CDR3 contains 14 residues. The ends were cut back, 0 bases at V and 0 bases at J, with 6 bases in the middle. The CDR3 loop is CASSVALTNYGYTF. In DNA form, the CDR3 reads TGTGCCAGCAGCGTAGCTTTAACTAACTATGGCTACACCTTC.

This chain links TRBV6-5 with TRBJ1-3; D is unclear. The CDR3 extends over 15 amino acids. CDR1 and CDR2 from the germline V gene are MNHEY and SVGAGI. Trimming stripped 2 bases from V and 0 bases from J, with 8 bases between. The CDR3 DNA reads TGTGCCAGCAGTTACGGGCGTCACTCTGGAAACACCATATATTTT. It encodes CASSYGRHSGNTIYF.